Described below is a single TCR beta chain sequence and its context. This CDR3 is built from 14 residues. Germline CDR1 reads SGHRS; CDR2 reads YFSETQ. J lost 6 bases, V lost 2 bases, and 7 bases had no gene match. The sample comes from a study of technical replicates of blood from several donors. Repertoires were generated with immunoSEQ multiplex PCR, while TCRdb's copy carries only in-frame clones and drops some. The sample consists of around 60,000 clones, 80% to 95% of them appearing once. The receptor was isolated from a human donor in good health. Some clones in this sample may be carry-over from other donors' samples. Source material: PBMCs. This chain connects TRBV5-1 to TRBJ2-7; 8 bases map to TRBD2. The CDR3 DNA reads TGCGCCAGCAGCTTAGGGGGGACTAGTCGCGAGCAGTACTTC. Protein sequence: CASSLGGTSREQYF.